This T cell receptor (beta chain) was obtained from a study of Ad26.COV2.S vaccination and SARS-CoV-2 variants. As for the study in general: The study gave Ad26.COV2.S intramuscularly, once or twice 56 days apart. Study-wide points: Greater spike-specific TCR breadth was seen in vaccine recipients than in placebo recipients.

For this clone: Its antigen remains unidentified.

Treatment denoted: roughly 19 received Ad26.COV2.S at low or high dose, single or two shots; several received placebo; per-sample allocation not given. The investigators took samples on day 63 after the first vaccine or placebo injection. Vaccine was an Ad26 vector expressing Wuhan-strain SARS-CoV-2 spike. Profiled with immunoSEQ multiplex PCR; TCRdb holds only in-frame clones, not every one. The sample lists about 400,000 clones, about 85% occurring once. The germline V and J ends were trimmed by 2 bases and 5 bases, with 7 bases remaining between them. In germline, CDR1 is ENHRY, CDR2 SYGVKD. The CDR3 sequence is 12 residues long.

The chain joins TRBV10-3 to TRBJ2-7, with D unclear. The clonotype originates from a person aged 18-60 years who received the Ad26.COV2.S COVID-19 vaccine or a placebo. The source material was peripheral blood, sampled in a trial of Ad26.COV2.S vaccine versus placebo. In nucleotides, the CDR3 is TGTGCCATCAGTGAGGGTTCAGACGAGCAGTACTTC. Translated: CAISEGSDEQYF.